What follows are 23 T cell receptor beta chains derived from one specimen sequenced in a study of blood T cell repertoires in COVID-19. Profiling relied on immunoSEQ multiplex PCR, and the TCRdb table lists in-frame clones only, not all of them. The sample gives approximately 180,000 clones, approximately 87% of which show up once; 15% to 20% is in the top ten. Material for sequencing was peripheral blood. The source is a person between 70 and 80 years old with COVID-19, enrolled during active disease.

The chain links TRBV20-1 to TRBJ2-7; 11 bases are shared with TRBD2. V lost 6 bases to trimming and J lost 3 bases; unmatched junction nucleotides: 7. This CDR3 is 14 amino acids long. CDR1 is DFQATT and CDR2 is SNEGSKA in the germline V gene (reference sequence). CDR3 bases: TGCAGTGCCAGTATAGCGGGAGGGAGCTACGAGCAGTACTTC. It yields the protein CSASIAGGSYEQYF.

This clone has just one count. The CDR3 spells CASRRDRAADTQYF. CDR3 nucleotide sequence: TGTGCCAGTAGAAGGGACAGGGCTGCAGATACGCAGTATTTT. The chain employs TRBV19 and TRBJ2-3; 9 bases map to TRBD1. There are 14 residues in the CDR3. The ends lost 6 bases at V and 4 bases at J; junction bases unmatched: 5. The germline V gene encodes CDR1 LNHDA and CDR2 SQIVND (reference sequence). Complete variable domain (other parts from reference TRBV19 and TRBJ2-3): DGGITQSPKYLFRKEGQNVTLSCEQNLNHDAMYWYRQDPGQGLRLIYYSQIVNDFQKGDIAEGYSVSREKKESFPLTVTSAQKNPTAFYLCASRRDRAADTQYFGPGTRLTVL.

The rearrangement joins TRBV3-1 (or the pseudogene TRBV3-2) to TRBJ2-2; 7 nucleotides agree with TRBD1. CDR3 length: 15 residues. Germline-derived CDR1 and CDR2 are LGHDT and YNNKEL (reference sequence). Trimming cost V 7 bases and J 5 bases; bases outside gene matches: 10. CDR3 sequence reads: CASTPRGPGTGELFF. The CDR3 DNA sequence: TGTGCCAGCACCCCAAGGGGGCCGGGGACCGGGGAGCTGTTTTTT.

The chain links TRBV5-1 to TRBJ1-3, with D possibly being TRBD1 (5 bases). This CDR3 has 16 residues. The germline V and J ends were trimmed by 0 bases and 0 bases, with 10 bases remaining between them. The germline V gene has CDR1 SGHRS and CDR2 YFSETQ. For the CDR3, the DNA is TGCGCCAGCAGCTTGGGCAGGGCGAACTCTGGAAACACCATATATTTT. As protein: CASSLGRANSGNTIYF.

In nucleotides, the CDR3 is TGTGCCTGGAGTTCGGGGAGATCCTACGAGCAGTACTTC. Amino acids: CAWSSGRSYEQYF. This chain links TRBV30 with TRBJ2-7, with a weak D call TRBD2 (5 bases). This CDR3 has 13 amino acids. V shed 2 bases and J shed 1 base, with 9 bases lying between them. In germline, CDR1 is GTSNPN, CDR2 SVGIG (reference sequence).

The gene calls are TRBV30 and TRBJ2-1, with a tentative D call TRBD2 (5 bases). Between the trimmed V and J ends, which lost 0 bases and 5 bases, there was a span of 11 bases. CDR3 length: 14 amino acids. CDR1 is GTSNPN, CDR2 SVGIG, per germline (reference sequence). The CDR3 DNA is TGTGCCTGGAGTGTACGGCGGGCTAACAATGAGCAGTTCTTC. This codes for CAWSVRRANNEQFF.

This clone was picked up a small number of times. V gene TRBV10-3 combines with J gene TRBJ2-7; 12 nucleotides align to TRBD2. CDR3 size: 15 residues. Germline V CDR1 and CDR2: ENHRY, SYGVKD. Germline trimming cut 5 bases from V and 2 bases from J; bases unmatched to any gene: 4. Here the CDR3 reads CAISKGLAGTYEQYF. Written as DNA, the CDR3 is TGTGCCATCAGTAAGGGACTAGCGGGTACCTACGAGCAGTACTTC.

This chain links TRBV29-1 with TRBJ1-4; 8 bases match TRBD1. This CDR3 region has 13 residues. Germline values: CDR1 SQVTM, CDR2 ANQGSEA. The junction had 5 bases not matched to a gene; V was cut back by 6 bases and J by 5 bases. The DNA of the CDR3 is TGCAGCGTACAGACAGGGGTGAATGAAAAACTGTTTTTT. It yields the protein CSVQTGVNEKLFF.

The rearrangement uses TRBV7-2 and TRBJ2-7; tentative D call: TRBD2 (5 bases). Germline V gene data show CDR1 as SGHTA and CDR2 as FQGNSA. V was pared by 0 bases and J by 7 bases, with 10 bases between. This CDR3 contains 13 residues. The CDR3 is CASSLADFGEQYF. The CDR3 DNA follows: TGTGCCAGCAGCTTAGCGGACTTCGGAGAGCAGTACTTC. The variable domain in full, completed from reference TRBV7-2 and TRBJ2-7, reads GAGVSQSPSNKVTEKGKDVELRCDPISGHTALYWYRQSLGQGLEFLIYFQGNSAPDKSGLPSDRFSAERTGGSVSTLTIQRTQQEDSAVYLCASSLADFGEQYFGPGTRLTVT.

This clone was observed once. The V gene is TRBV7-9, the J gene TRBJ2-2, with 10 positions matching TRBD2. The CDR3 sequence is 18 residues long. V dropped 4 bases and J dropped 4; count of bases not matched to a gene: 12. The germline gives CDR1 SEHNR, CDR2 FQNEAQ (reference sequence). In DNA form, the CDR3 reads TGTGCCAGCAGCTCCAAGATAGCGGGAGGCCATTTCACCGGGGAGCTGTTTTTT. The encoded protein is CASSSKIAGGHFTGELFF.

The CDR3 loop is CASSFLSGGETQYF. Here the CDR3 DNA reads TGTGCCAGCAGCTTCTTATCTGGGGGGGAGACCCAGTACTTC. V and J are TRBV7-8 and TRBJ2-5; perhaps TRBD2 as D (6 bases). Germline CDR1 is SGHVS and CDR2 is FQNEAQ. V was trimmed by 3 bases and J by 5 bases, leaving 13 bases between them. The CDR3 contains 14 residues.

The V and J genes are TRBV5-1 and TRBJ2-3, with D perhaps TRBD1 (6 bases). V was pared by 2 bases and J by 6 bases, with 10 bases between. CDR1 and CDR2 from the germline V gene are SGHRS and YFSETQ. The CDR3 is 13 residues long. The CDR3 sequence is CASSLGQSDTQYF. The CDR3 DNA follows: TGCGCCAGCAGCTTAGGACAGTCTGATACGCAGTATTTT. The full variable domain, completed using reference TRBV5-1 and TRBJ2-3, is KAGVTQTPRYLIKTRGQQVTLSCSPISGHRSVSWYQQTPGQGLQFLFEYFSETQRNKGNFPGRFSGRQFSNSRSEMNVSTLELGDSALYLCASSLGQSDTQYFGPGTRLTVL.

The V gene is TRBV18, the J gene TRBJ2-7; 8 positions agree with TRBD2. This CDR3 has 15 amino acids. The V gene's germline CDR1 is KGHSH and CDR2 LQKENI. V shed 0 bases and J 0 bases; nucleotides not matched to a gene: 1. The CDR3 protein is CASSPPSGTSYEQYF. The CDR3 DNA reads as TGTGCCAGCTCACCACCTAGCGGGACCTCCTACGAGCAGTACTTC.

This clone has just a few counts. This chain links TRBV6-2 or TRBV6-3 with TRBJ2-7; TRBD2 matches 8 bases. Germline trimming cut 2 bases from V and 0 bases from J; bases unmatched to any gene: 6. CDR3 length: 16 residues. CDR1 is MNHEY and CDR2 is SVGEGT in the germline V gene. The CDR3 region is CASSYLSGGSSYEQYF. The CDR3 region has the DNA TGTGCCAGCAGTTACCTGAGCGGGGGTAGCTCCTACGAGCAGTACTTC.

This sequence joins TRBV4-2 and TRBJ2-1; no reliable D call. V dropped 0 bases and J dropped 8 bases, with 11 bases sitting between them. Germline V gene lookup returns CDR1 LGHNA and CDR2 YNFKEQ. This CDR3 comprises 14 residues. CDR3 residues: CASSQESRRDEQFF. The CDR3 DNA sequence: TGTGCCAGCAGCCAAGAATCCAGACGGGATGAGCAGTTCTTC.

The J gene is TRBJ1-2, the V gene TRBV4-1, with no clear D. In germline, CDR1 is MGHRA, CDR2 YSYEKL. V shed 0 bases and J shed 3 bases, with 14 bases lying between them. The CDR3 loop spans 16 amino acids. The DNA of the CDR3 is TGCGCCAGCAGCCAAGATGGGCCCCCTCCTTACTATGGCTACACCTTC. Amino acid sequence: CASSQDGPPPYYGYTF.

V is TRBV30 and J is TRBJ2-7; the D gene is possibly TRBD1 (5 bases). Germline-derived CDR1 and CDR2 are GTSNPN and SVGIG (reference sequence). CDR3 length equals 14 residues. V was pared by 3 bases and J by 4 bases, with 16 bases between. The CDR3 DNA reads as TGTGCCTGGAGGACGCGTTACAGGAGATACGAGCAGTACTTC. Residues: CAWRTRYRRYEQYF.

The chain links TRBV6-5 to TRBJ2-7, with 11 bases matching TRBD2. V lost 4 bases and J lost 3; bases outside the gene matches: 5. CDR1 and CDR2 from the germline V gene are MNHEY and SVGAGI. The CDR3 spans 15 residues. As DNA, the CDR3 is TGTGCCAGCAGTTCCCTCGGGACTAGCGGCTACGAGCAGTACTTC. Translation gives CASSSLGTSGYEQYF.

The genes are TRBV12-3 or TRBV12-4 and TRBJ1-5; D uncertain. The CDR3 loop spans 13 amino acids. The germline V and J ends were trimmed by 4 bases and 5 bases, with 9 bases remaining between them. In DNA, the CDR3 is TGTGCCAGCAGTTATACTCAGGATCAGCCCCAGCATTTT. The encoded protein is CASSYTQDQPQHF.

The chain combines TRBV30 with TRBJ1-2, with 8 positions matching TRBD1. Germline V CDR1 and CDR2: GTSNPN, SVGIG (reference sequence). V was pared by 2 bases and J by 1 base, with 3 bases of the junction left unmatched. This CDR3 contains 14 residues. The CDR3 DNA sequence: TGTGCCTGGAGTTCAGGGGGCCTTAACTATGGCTACACCTTC. Its translation: CAWSSGGLNYGYTF.

This rearrangement joins TRBV12-3 or TRBV12-4 to TRBJ1-4; weak D call: TRBD1 (6 bases). V was clipped by 0 bases and J by 16 bases, with 12 bases between them. The CDR3 runs 12 residues. CDR3 sequence reads: CASSLASGTPFF. The CDR3 coding sequence is TGTGCCAGCAGTTTAGCCTCCGGGACACCGTTTTTT.

The chain employs TRBV10-3 and TRBJ2-1; 7 bases are shared with TRBD1. Germline V gene data show CDR1 as ENHRY and CDR2 as SYGVKD. The CDR3 consists of 15 residues. V shed 11 bases, J shed 6 bases, and the junction held 16 bases outside the gene matches. The DNA of the CDR3 is TGTGCCGCCGGTAGGGGGACAGAGCTTGGCAATGAGCAGTTCTTC. It yields the protein CAAGRGTELGNEQFF.

This clone turned up a few times. The rearrangement joins TRBV28 to TRBJ1-5; 8 bases match TRBD1. The CDR3 sequence is 16 residues long. J lost 6 bases, V lost 5 bases, and 12 bases had no gene match. Germline V gives CDR1 MDHEN, CDR2 SYDVKM. The CDR3 is CASSTGKGQVRQPQHF. In DNA form, the CDR3 reads TGTGCCAGCAGTACGGGGAAGGGACAGGTGCGTCAGCCCCAGCATTTT.